These T cell receptor beta chains were read from a single sample in a study of CD8+ T cells in alopecia areata. Method: immunoSEQ multiplex PCR; TCRdb's copy keeps in-frame clones and lacks some. The repertoire holds 170,000 or so clones, about three fifths seen once, with around an eighth in the top ten. The sequenced sample was CD8+ T cells sorted from blood, obtained at week 24, from a patient treated with tofacitinib. The receptors come from a human donor with alopecia areata. The CDR3 runs from the conserved cysteine through the conserved F or W. A D gene is named only where the DNA matches it firmly. Where a row states a size, it is once, few, many or the class of an expanded clone; other rows omit it.

>.|.|TRBV4-2|TRBJ1-3
TGTGCCAGCAGGGAGGTGGGAAAAGAAAACACCATATATTTT
CASREVGKENTIYF
>TRBD2|.|TRBV2|TRBJ2-3
TGTGCCAGCGTTAGCGGGAGAAGCACAGATACGCAGTATTTT
CASVSGRSTDTQYF
>TRBD2|few|TRBV10-2|TRBJ2-1
TGCGCCAGCAGTGAGAGAGGTTGGGAGGGACGGCAGTTCTTC
CASSERGWEGRQFF
>.|.|TRBV7-9|TRBJ2-7
TGTGCCAGCAGCTTAGTTCGCTACGAGCAGTACTTC
CASSLVRYEQYF
>.|few|TRBV5-1|TRBJ2-7
TGCGCCAGCAGCTGGCGGTCGGGCTCCTACGAGCAGTACTTC
CASSWRSGSYEQYF
>.|few|TRBV19|TRBJ2-3
TGTGCCAGTAGACCATGGGGGGCGCGTACAGATACGCAGTATTTT
CASRPWGARTDTQYF
>.|few|TRBV5-1|TRBJ2-3
TGCGCCAGCAGCTATTTCGCAGATACGCAGTATTTT
CASSYFADTQYF
>.|.|TRBV13|TRBJ2-7
TGTGCCAGCAGCTTAGTGGGCGAGCAGTACTTC
CASSLVGEQYF
>.|.|TRBV14|TRBJ2-7
TGTGCCAGCAGCCGGACCTACGAGCAGTACTTC
CASSRTYEQYF
>.|.|TRBV7-2|TRBJ2-7
TGTGCCAGCAGCAATCAGTGGGGGCTCGAGCAGTACTTC
CASSNQWGLEQYF
>.|few|TRBV29-1|TRBJ2-4
TGCAGCGTTGAAGTGGGGGCTGACATTCAGTACTTC
CSVEVGADIQYF
>TRBD2|few|TRBV4-1|TRBJ2-5
TGCGCCAGCAGCCAGACCACTAGCGTGGGAGAGACCCAGTACTTC
CASSQTTSVGETQYF
>TRBD1|.|TRBV2|TRBJ2-1
TGTGCCAGCAGTTCCGGGACAGGGGGCGCGGGTGAGCAGTTCTTC
CASSSGTGGAGEQFF
>.|.|TRBV30|TRBJ2-5
TGTGCCTGGAGTGTTTTGTCTGCAGAGACCCAGTACTTC
CAWSVLSAETQYF
>TRBD1|few|TRBV2|TRBJ2-4
TGTGCCAGCAGAGAATCCCGGACAGGGAAGGACATTCAGTACTTC
CASRESRTGKDIQYF
>TRBD2|.|TRBV27|TRBJ2-1
TGTGCCAGCAGTTTTCTATTGGGACTAGCGGGGGTTAAGGTATACAATGAGCAGTTCTTC
CASSFLLGLAGVKVYNEQFF
>.|once|TRBV2|TRBJ2-1
TGTGCCAGCAGTGATAGGGGTTCGTTTAATGAGCAGTTCTTC
CASSDRGSFNEQFF
>TRBD1|once|TRBV29-1|TRBJ2-5
TGCAGCGTCTCACAGGGGCGATCGTCGGTCCTGCACTACGAAGAGACCCAGTACTTC
CSVSQGRSSVLHYEETQYF
>TRBD2|.|TRBV7-8|TRBJ2-1
TGTGCCAGCAGCTTAGTACTAGCGGAGGGTGAGCAGTTCTTC
CASSLVLAEGEQFF
>.|few|TRBV27|TRBJ1-5
TGTGCCAGCAGTTTAGGCACCCAGGGGCCCCAGCATTTT
CASSLGTQGPQHF
>TRBD1|.|TRBV30|TRBJ1-4
TGTGCCTGGAACTCCCCGGGGGCCAGGGGGGAAAAACTGTTTTTT
CAWNSPGARGEKLFF
>.|.|TRBV6-5|TRBJ1-5
TGTGCCAGCAGTTACTTTGAGGGTTGGCAGCCCCAGCATTTT
CASSYFEGWQPQHF
>.|.|TRBV29-1|TRBJ1-2
TGCAGCGTTGAAGACCCCCGGGGGGCGGCCTATGGCTACACCTTC
CSVEDPRGAAYGYTF
>.|.|TRBV27|TRBJ2-5
TGTGCCATAACACAAACAGACAGCGGACAAGAGACCCAGTACTTC
CAITQTDSGQETQYF
>.|.|TRBV30|TRBJ1-2
TGTGCCTGGAGTGTAACACTGGGCGGCTACACCTTC
CAWSVTLGGYTF
>.|few|TRBV11-2|TRBJ2-7
TGTGCCAGCAGCTTGCAAGGGTTCTCCTACGAGCAGTACTTC
CASSLQGFSYEQYF
>.|.|TRBV6-4|TRBJ1-5
TGTGCCAGCAGTGAGACGAGCAATCAGCCCCAGCATTTT
CASSETSNQPQHF
>.|.|TRBV27|TRBJ2-3
TGTGCCAGCAGGGTAGGCACAGATACGCAGTATTTT
CASRVGTDTQYF
>.|.|TRBV30|TRBJ2-7
TGTGCCTGGAGTCAGGGATCCTACGAGCAGTACTTC
CAWSQGSYEQYF
>.|.|TRBV27|TRBJ1-6
TGTGCCAGCAAGTCAGACTCCTATAATTCACCCCTCCACTTT
CASKSDSYNSPLHF
>TRBD2|.|TRBV9|TRBJ2-3
TGTGCCAGCAGCGCGTCGGGACTAGCGGTGACAGATACGCAGTATTTT
CASSASGLAVTDTQYF
>.|.|TRBV4-1|TRBJ2-3
TGCGCCAGCAGCCAAATTAGGGGTGATACGCAGTATTTT
CASSQIRGDTQYF
>.|.|TRBV13|TRBJ2-3
TGTGCCAGCAGCTGGGGGAGAGATACGCAGTATTTT
CASSWGRDTQYF
>TRBD1|.|TRBV4-1|TRBJ1-5
TGCGCCAGCAGCCAAGTGGTACAGGGGTATCAGCCCCAGCATTTT
CASSQVVQGYQPQHF
>.|.|TRBV4-1|TRBJ2-2
TGCGCCAGCAGCCAAGAAGGAATCGGGGAGCTGTTTTTT
CASSQEGIGELFF
>.|.|TRBV5-6|TRBJ1-1
TGTGCCAGCAGCTTCGGGACATTCCAGGGGAACACTGAAGCTTTCTTT
CASSFGTFQGNTEAFF
>.|few|TRBV29-1|TRBJ2-7
TGCAGCGTTGTTATTCTACGGCAGACCTACGAGCAGTACTTC
CSVVILRQTYEQYF
>.|few|TRBV7-9|TRBJ1-5
TGTGCCAGCAGCGTCGGGGACGGTAGCAATCAGCCCCAGCATTTT
CASSVGDGSNQPQHF
>.|.|TRBV19|TRBJ1-5
TGTGCCAGTAGTACCTGGGACGTCAATCAGCCCCAGCATTTT
CASSTWDVNQPQHF
>TRBD1|few|TRBV11-2|TRBJ2-1
TGTGCCAGCACCGCGGGACAGGGGGCATGGGAGCAGTTCTTC
CASTAGQGAWEQFF
>.|.|TRBV9|TRBJ2-3
TGTGCCAGCAGAGACGGGGGTGGGGATACGCAGTATTTT
CASRDGGGDTQYF
>TRBD1|.|TRBV6-5|TRBJ1-2
TGTGCCAGCAGTTACGGGCAGGGGGCGGATGGCTACACCTTC
CASSYGQGADGYTF
>.|.|TRBV13|TRBJ2-7
TGTGCCAGCAGCTTAGCGGGACATCCTTACGAGCAGTACTTC
CASSLAGHPYEQYF
>TRBD1|.|TRBV6-5|TRBJ2-1
TGTGCCATCGGGACAGGGTATGAGCAGTTCTTC
CAIGTGYEQFF
>.|.|TRBV6-5|TRBJ2-1
TGTGCCAGCAGTACTCAAGGCGCATACAATGAGCAGTTCTTC
CASSTQGAYNEQFF
>.|.|TRBV7-6|TRBJ2-1
TGTGCCAGCAGCCAAACTCTTGGGTTCGGCAATGAGCAGTTCTTC
CASSQTLGFGNEQFF
>TRBD1|.|TRBV27|TRBJ1-2
TGTGCCAGCAGCGACAGGGGAAACTATGGCTACACCTTC
CASSDRGNYGYTF
>TRBD2|.|TRBV4-2|TRBJ2-1
TGTGCCAGCAGCTCCGAGCGGGGGGGTTACAATGAGCAGTTCTTC
CASSSERGGYNEQFF
>.|.|TRBV2|TRBJ2-7
TGTGCCAGCAGGAGTCGTCACGAGCAGTACTTC
CASRSRHEQYF
>.|.|TRBV13|TRBJ1-1
TGTGCCAGCAGCCCACAGGGATTCGTCCCTGAAGCTTTCTTT
CASSPQGFVPEAFF
>.|few|TRBV2|TRBJ2-6
TGTGCCAGCAGTCCATACTCTGGGGCCAACGTCCTGACTTTC
CASSPYSGANVLTF
>TRBD1|.|TRBV7-8|TRBJ1-5
TGTGCCAGCAGCTCGACGGACAGGGGCGTGGATCAGCCCCAGCATTTT
CASSSTDRGVDQPQHF
>.|.|TRBV29-1|TRBJ2-1
TGCAGCGTTGACGTTGGGAGCTCCTACAATGAGCAGTTCTTC
CSVDVGSSYNEQFF
>TRBD1|.|TRBV5-6|TRBJ2-2
TGTGCCAGCAGCACTCTGACAGGGGTGAACACCGGGGAGCTGTTTTTT
CASSTLTGVNTGELFF
>.|.|TRBV29-1|TRBJ1-2
TGCAGCTATCGGGAGGAGGGGGAGTATGGCTACACCTTC
CSYREEGEYGYTF
>TRBD2|.|TRBV7-8|TRBJ2-5
TGTGCCACGCTAGCGGGGGATAGGGCCCAGTACTTC
CATLAGDRAQYF